The 20 T cell receptor beta chains given below trace back to one sample, sequenced in a study of blood T cell repertoires in COVID-19. The method was immunoSEQ multiplex PCR; TCRdb's version includes in-frame clones alone and lacks a portion of them. The table records approximately 140,000 clones, about four fifths of them present only once. Sequencing was done on a sample of peripheral blood. Receptors were obtained from a man between 60 and 75 years old with acute or convalescent COVID-19.

V is TRBV12-5 and J is TRBJ2-7; 9 nucleotides agree with TRBD1. V shed 5 bases and J 6 bases; nucleotides not matched to a gene: 14. CDR3 length: 16 amino acids. Germline CDR1 and CDR2: LGHNT and FRNRAP. CDR3 protein: CASGEDRGPPGFEQYF. CDR3 DNA sequence: TGTGCTAGTGGTGAGGACAGGGGCCCCCCGGGGTTCGAGCAGTACTTC.

J is TRBJ2-7 and V is TRBV12-3 or TRBV12-4; possible D gene TRBD2, 5 bases. CDR3 length equals 13 residues. Trimming stripped 1 base from V and 6 bases from J, with 10 bases between. The CDR3 sequence is CASSLGARVEQYF. DNA of the CDR3: TGTGCCAGCAGTTTAGGGGCGAGGGTCGAGCAGTACTTC.

The chain recombines TRBV28 with TRBJ2-7; TRBD1 might be the D (5 bases). The V and J ends lost 3 bases and 6 bases respectively, with 12 bases between them. CDR1 MDHEN and CDR2 SYDVKM come from the germline V gene. The CDR3 extends over 13 amino acids. The CDR3 reads CASSFAGLREQYF. CDR3 DNA: TGTGCCAGCAGTTTCGCAGGGTTGCGCGAGCAGTACTTC.

The chain carries TRBV27 and TRBJ2-7, with TRBD2 identical over 7 bases. Germline CDR1 reads MNHEY; CDR2 reads SMNVEV (reference sequence). Unmatched junction bases numbered 4, after V lost 3 bases and J lost 2 bases. CDR3 length equals 14 residues. CDR3 sequence: CASSFSGGPYEQYF. CDR3 nucleotides: TGTGCCAGCAGTTTTTCGGGAGGCCCCTACGAGCAGTACTTC.

This chain joins TRBV19 and TRBJ1-3; 7 nucleotides match TRBD1. J was trimmed by 3 bases and V by 4 bases; bases with no gene match: 9. The germline V gene encodes CDR1 LNHDA and CDR2 SQIVND (reference sequence). The CDR3 length is 16 residues. Written as DNA, the CDR3 is TGTGCCAGTAGTACGAAGACAGGGAGTCTTGGAAACACCATATATTTT. Its protein is CASSTKTGSLGNTIYF.

The chain links TRBV30 to TRBJ2-7, with 8 bases that match TRBD2. Germline CDR1 and CDR2: GTSNPN and SVGIG (reference sequence). The CDR3 runs 18 residues. Trimming at V came to 1 base and at J to 0 bases, leaving 14 bases not matched to a gene. The CDR3 DNA is TGTGCCTGGAGTGGCGGGGGGAATTTTTACCTGAGCTCCTACGAGCAGTACTTC. Translated: CAWSGGGNFYLSSYEQYF.

This clone has only one observation. This chain links TRBV5-4 with TRBJ1-3; 10 nucleotides align to TRBD1. V lost 3 bases and J lost 7; bases outside the gene matches: 10. Germline assignment: CDR1 SGHNT and CDR2 YYREEE (reference sequence). The CDR3 length is 16 residues. The CDR3 region has the DNA TGTGCCAGCAGCTCTCCTTCCGACAGGGGGCAGAACACCATATATTTT. Its protein is CASSSPSDRGQNTIYF.

Here the CDR3 DNA reads TGTGCCAGCAGCCAAGTACTAGCTGTTACCTACGAGCAGTACTTC. It codes for CASSQVLAVTYEQYF. This sequence joins TRBV14 and TRBJ2-7; possibly TRBD2 for D (6 bases). The CDR3 is 15 amino acids. The V gene lost 1 base and the J gene lost 2 bases, with 12 bases spanning the gap. Germline V gene sequence: CDR1 SGHDN, CDR2 FVKESK.

This clone was counted only a few times. This chain uses TRBV19 with TRBJ2-7; TRBD2 matches 7 bases. The junction had 5 bases not matched to a gene; V was cut back by 4 bases and J by 2 bases. This CDR3 has 14 amino acids. Germline lookup yields CDR1 LNHDA and CDR2 SQIVND (reference sequence). The CDR3: CASSRGGRTYEQYF. CDR3 coding DNA: TGTGCCAGTAGTAGGGGCGGGAGAACCTACGAGCAGTACTTC.

This chain joins TRBV12-3 or TRBV12-4 and TRBJ1-3; D is possibly TRBD1 (5 bases). Trimming left V 1 base short and J 5 bases short, with 6 bases between. The CDR3 extends over 13 amino acids. CDR3 nucleotide sequence: TGTGCCAGCAGTTTAGGACAGCGAAACACCATATATTTT. It encodes CASSLGQRNTIYF.

CDR3 sequence reads: CAGPSGEGEQFF. The CDR3 DNA is TGTGCCGGCCCATCGGGGGAGGGTGAGCAGTTCTTC. The V and J genes are TRBV30 and TRBJ2-1; 7 positions agree with TRBD2. CDR1 GTSNPN and CDR2 SVGIG come from the germline V gene (reference sequence). There are 12 residues in the CDR3. The junction had 10 bases not matched to a gene; V was cut back by 8 bases and J by 9 bases.

The rearrangement joins TRBV7-6 to TRBJ1-6; D call uncertain. Looked up from germline, CDR1 is SGHVS and CDR2 is FNYEAQ. The V end was cut by 8 bases, the J end by 7 bases, with 12 bases between. CDR3 length: 13 amino acids. The CDR3 DNA sequence: TGTGCCAGCGGGAGGACTTCCAATTCACCCCTCCACTTT. The encoded protein is CASGRTSNSPLHF. The full variable domain, rest sourced from reference TRBV7-6 and TRBJ1-6, is GAGVSQSPRYKVTKRGQDVALRCDPISGHVSLYWYRQALGQGPEFLTYFNYEAQQDKSGLPNDRFSAERPEGSISTLTIQRTEQRDSAMYRCASGRTSNSPLHFGNGTRLTVT.

The CDR3 reads CASSEQGGSTEAFF. The CDR3 coding sequence is TGTGCCAGCAGTGAACAGGGGGGAAGCACTGAAGCTTTCTTT. V gene TRBV6-1 combines with J gene TRBJ1-1; 7 nucleotides line up with TRBD1. The germline CDR1 and CDR2 sequences are MNHNS and SASEGT. This CDR3 comprises 14 residues. The junction had 4 bases not matched to a gene; V was cut back by 2 bases and J by 4 bases.

The chain links TRBV5-4 to TRBJ2-7; 13 positions agree with TRBD2. V shed 4 bases, J shed 1 base, and the junction held 8 bases outside the gene matches. This CDR3 has 17 residues. From germline, CDR1 is SGHNT and CDR2 YYREEE (reference sequence). CDR3: CASSLGLAGAASYEQYF. CDR3 coding DNA: TGTGCCAGCAGCCTCGGACTAGCGGGGGCAGCATCCTACGAGCAGTACTTC. Drawing the rest from reference TRBV5-4 and TRBJ2-7, the complete variable domain is ETGVTQSPTHLIKTRGQQVTLRCSSQSGHNTVSWYQQALGQGPQFIFQYYREEENGRGNFPPRFSGLQFPNYSSELNVNALELDDSALYLCASSLGLAGAASYEQYFGPGTRLTVT.

The sample holds one count of this clone. V gene TRBV7-2 combines with J gene TRBJ1-1; tentatively, D is TRBD1 (6 bases). The V gene lost 2 bases and the J gene lost 1 base, with 14 bases spanning the gap. The germline V gene encodes CDR1 SGHTA and CDR2 FQGNSA. This CDR3 comprises 16 residues. The CDR3 DNA reads TGTGCCAGCAGCTTAAATCGGGGGGCTCGGAACACTGAAGCTTTCTTT. Amino acids: CASSLNRGARNTEAFF.

The chain carries TRBV7-9 and TRBJ2-5; D is perhaps TRBD2 (5 bases). The CDR3 contains 12 residues. The germline V and J ends were trimmed by 1 base and 12 bases, with 12 bases remaining between them. Looked up from germline, CDR1 is SEHNR and CDR2 is FQNEAQ (reference sequence). The chain's CDR3 is CASSLDRGLKYF. Written as DNA, the CDR3 is TGTGCCAGCAGCTTAGATCGTGGACTGAAGTACTTC.

V gene TRBV11-2 combines with J gene TRBJ2-7; 10 positions agree with TRBD1. The CDR3 has 15 residues. Unmatched junction bases numbered 5, after V lost 0 bases and J lost 6 bases. Germline V gene sequence: CDR1 SGHAT, CDR2 FQNNGV. The CDR3 loop reads CASSLDFDRGLEQYF. The CDR3 DNA reads TGTGCCAGCAGCTTAGATTTTGACAGGGGGCTCGAGCAGTACTTC.

The V gene is TRBV19, the J gene TRBJ1-2, with D unclear. CDR1 and CDR2 (germline): LNHDA, SQIVND (reference sequence). CDR3 length: 16 amino acids. The V end lost 1 base, the J end lost 0 bases, and 12 bases lay between the germline ends. CDR3 sequence: CASSIVRTQANYGYTF. The CDR3 DNA is TGTGCCAGTAGTATAGTGCGGACTCAAGCTAACTATGGCTACACCTTC.

The gene calls are TRBV7-2 and TRBJ1-6; 7 bases are a match to TRBD1. The CDR3 runs to 15 residues. The germline V gene has CDR1 SGHTA and CDR2 FQGNSA. The V and J ends lost 5 bases and 0 bases, in that order; junction bases with no gene match: 1. The CDR3 DNA follows: TGTGCCAGCAGCCGGGACAGCTCCTATAATTCACCCCTCCACTTT. This sequence encodes CASSRDSSYNSPLHF.

The V gene is TRBV3-1 (or the pseudogene TRBV3-2), the J gene TRBJ1-2, with D unclear. Germline loops: CDR1 LGHDT, CDR2 YNNKEL (reference sequence). The CDR3 covers 13 residues. Trimming stripped 3 bases from V and 4 bases from J, with 9 bases between. CDR3 protein: CASSQAPPYGYTF. CDR3 nucleotides: TGTGCCAGCAGCCAGGCCCCACCCTATGGCTACACCTTC.